A selection of T cell receptor beta chains follows, all from one sample in a study of TIL therapy for anti-PD-1-resistant metastatic lung cancer. Libraries were prepared by immunoSEQ multiplex PCR; TCRdb keeps only in-frame clonotypes and omits some of them. Seen here are around 55,000 clones, roughly four fifths observed once, and the top ten hold just under 3%. Specimen: blood, collected at baseline. Receptors were obtained from a person aged 30 to 80 with non-small cell lung cancer. Each CDR3 is given with its conserved first and last residue. The order of the fields is CDR3 length, J gene, D gene, V gene, clone size, CDR3 protein, CDR3 DNA. D genes are given only for firm matches. Clone sizes are given selectively: once, few, many, or a class where the clone is expanded.

14,TRBJ2-7,-,TRBV5-1,-,CASRLTPLSYEQYF,TGCGCCAGCAGACTAACACCGCTCTCCTACGAGCAGTACTTC
15,TRBJ2-5,-,TRBV6-2/TRBV6-3,-,CASSTIGRIQETQYF,TGTGCCAGCAGCACCATCGGCAGGATTCAAGAGACCCAGTACTTC
15,TRBJ2-3,-,TRBV6-5,-,CASSYSGAVGDTQYF,TGTGCCAGCAGTTACTCGGGGGCCGTGGGAGATACGCAGTATTTT
15,TRBJ1-2,TRBD1,TRBV27,-,CASSLAPQGRDGYTF,TGTGCCAGCAGTTTAGCACCACAGGGGAGGGATGGCTACACCTTC
15,TRBJ1-4,-,TRBV4-3,-,CASSQDRGRGEKLFF,TGCGCCAGCAGCCAAGATCGTGGCAGAGGCGAAAAACTGTTTTTT
12,TRBJ2-7,-,TRBV2,-,CASNSLLPEQYF,TGTGCCAGCAATTCGCTCCTACCCGAGCAGTACTTC
15,TRBJ2-7,-,TRBV28,-,CASSLGVVWGYEQYF,TGTGCCAGCAGTTTAGGGGTAGTTTGGGGCTACGAGCAGTACTTC
14,TRBJ2-2,-,TRBV7-2,-,CASSWARVAGELFF,TGTGCCAGCAGCTGGGCCAGGGTGGCCGGGGAGCTGTTTTTT
12,TRBJ1-1,-,TRBV12-3/TRBV12-4,few,CASSFSNTEAFF,TGTGCCAGCAGTTTCAGTAACACTGAAGCTTTCTTT
16,TRBJ2-1,-,TRBV7-3,-,CASSLGGHQSYNEQFF,TGTGCCAGCAGCTTAGGGGGGCATCAGTCCTACAATGAGCAGTTCTTC
13,TRBJ2-4,-,TRBV24-1,-,CATSDGTKNIQYF,TGTGCCACCAGTGATGGGACCAAAAACATTCAGTACTTC
15,TRBJ2-1,TRBD2,TRBV11-2,-,CASSMTSDSYNEQFF,TGTGCCAGCAGCATGACTAGCGACTCCTACAATGAGCAGTTCTTC
15,TRBJ2-3,TRBD2,TRBV6-5,few,CASRGLAGGPDTQYF,TGTGCCAGCAGAGGACTAGCGGGAGGGCCAGATACGCAGTATTTT
13,TRBJ1-2,TRBD1,TRBV7-2,-,CASSIDRDNGYTF,TGTGCCAGCAGCATAGACAGGGACAATGGCTACACCTTC
14,TRBJ1-2,-,TRBV19,-,CASREHPADYGYTF,TGTGCCAGTAGAGAACACCCGGCGGACTATGGCTACACCTTC
16,TRBJ2-7,TRBD2,TRBV5-1,-,CASSFLLAGGSYEQYF,TGCGCCAGCAGCTTCCTTCTAGCGGGAGGGTCCTACGAGCAGTACTTC
13,TRBJ2-7,-,TRBV9,-,CASSANRDSEQYF,TGTGCCAGCAGCGCAAACAGGGACTCCGAGCAGTACTTC
15,TRBJ1-3,-,TRBV7-8,-,CASSPMVNSGNTIYF,TGTGCCAGCAGCCCCATGGTAAACTCTGGAAACACCATATATTTT
16,TRBJ2-7,-,TRBV7-3,few,CASSPRGDYPGYEQYF,TGTGCCAGCAGCCCAAGGGGGGACTATCCTGGGTACGAGCAGTACTTC
13,TRBJ2-1,-,TRBV12-3/TRBV12-4,-,CASSSGTPGVQFF,TGTGCCAGCAGTTCCGGGACTCCGGGGGTTCAGTTCTTC
13,TRBJ2-5,-,TRBV15,once,CATSRVQDSSQYF,TGTGCCACCAGCAGAGTTCAAGACAGCTCCCAGTACTTC
15,TRBJ2-1,TRBD2,TRBV4-3,-,CASSQVAGGGNEQFF,TGCGCCAGCAGCCAAGTAGCGGGGGGGGGCAATGAGCAGTTCTTC
17,TRBJ2-3,TRBD2,TRBV4-1,-,CASSQDGGGGGRDTQYF,TGCGCCAGCAGCCAAGATGGGGGCGGGGGGGGCCGAGATACGCAGTATTTT
14,TRBJ2-3,TRBD2,TRBV30,-,CAWRTLAGVDTQYF,TGTGCCTGGAGAACCCTAGCGGGAGTGGATACGCAGTATTTT
13,TRBJ1-6,-,TRBV27,-,CASSFRGNSPLHF,TGTGCCAGCAGTTTCCGAGGGAATTCACCCCTCCACTTT
14,TRBJ2-4,TRBD1,TRBV19,-,CASTSTGGGNIQYF,TGTGCCAGTACCTCGACAGGGGGCGGAAACATTCAGTACTTC
17,TRBJ2-2,TRBD1,TRBV27,-,CASSLLATGANTGELFF,TGTGCCAGCAGTTTACTGGCGACAGGGGCGAACACCGGGGAGCTGTTTTTT
17,TRBJ2-3,TRBD2,TRBV24-1,-,CATSLAGGPYGTDTQYF,TGTGCCACCAGTTTAGCGGGGGGGCCTTATGGCACAGATACGCAGTATTTT
12,TRBJ1-5,-,TRBV28,-,CVATGSNQPQHF,TGTGTCGCCACGGGGAGCAATCAGCCCCAGCATTTT